The present T cell receptor (beta chain) was sequenced within a study of blood T cell repertoires in COVID-19. About this clone: Other DNA sequences in the same sample also yield this CDR3.

Trimming removed 6 bases at V and 2 bases at J, with 11 bases between. The germline gives CDR1 MNHEY, CDR2 SVGAGI. This CDR3 spans 13 amino acids. Here immunoSEQ multiplex PCR was the method, and the copy in TCRdb shows in-frame clones only, minus some. The data contain roughly 170,000 clones, around 85% of them singletons. The rearrangement joins TRBV6-5 to TRBJ2-7, with D possibly being TRBD1 (6 bases). The sequenced material came from peripheral blood. The receptor was isolated from a man aged 55-75 years who had recovered from COVID-19. This CDR3 reads CASSQTGTYEQYF. The CDR3 DNA reads as TGTGCCAGCAGCCAAACAGGGACCTACGAGCAGTACTTC.